The clone carrying this T cell receptor beta chain was seen only a few times. What it recognizes is unknown. The same CDR3 can be traced to other DNA sequences in this sample. This record comes from a study of shared clonotypes between healthy human individuals. The study's findings and limits: Naive subsets usually exceeded memory subsets in estimated richness. In a handful of donors, 4.5% to 5.5% of naive CD4 clonotypes appeared in common.

Only in-frame clones appear in the TCRdb table, and some are missing; sequencing was by immunoSEQ multiplex PCR. The sample shows around 2.5 million clones, approximately 93% of them seen only once. The specimen was naive CD4+ T cells from PBMCs. Subset described: CD45RA+ positively selected. This TCR was recovered from a man aged 18-30 years in good health. Some clones in this sample may be carry-over from other donors' samples.

CDR3: CASSEQGSSYEQYF. In DNA form, the CDR3 reads TGTGCCAGCAGTGAACAGGGGAGCTCCTACGAGCAGTACTTC. The rearrangement joins TRBV2 to TRBJ2-7, with D perhaps matching TRBD1 (6 bases). This CDR3 comprises 14 residues. V was cut by 2 bases and J by 0 bases, with 8 bases left in between. Germline V CDR1 and CDR2: SNHLY, FYNNEI.